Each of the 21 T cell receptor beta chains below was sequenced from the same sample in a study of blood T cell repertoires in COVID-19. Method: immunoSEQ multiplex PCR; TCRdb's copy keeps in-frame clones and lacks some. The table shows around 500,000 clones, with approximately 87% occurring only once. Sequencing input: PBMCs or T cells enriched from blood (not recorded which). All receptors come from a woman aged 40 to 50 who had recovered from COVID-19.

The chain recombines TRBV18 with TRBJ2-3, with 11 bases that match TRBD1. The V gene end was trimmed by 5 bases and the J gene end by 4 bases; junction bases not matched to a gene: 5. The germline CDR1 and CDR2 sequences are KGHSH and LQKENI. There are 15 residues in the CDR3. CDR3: CASSKGQGGADTQYF. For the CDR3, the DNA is TGTGCCAGCTCAAAGGGACAGGGGGGTGCAGATACGCAGTATTTT.

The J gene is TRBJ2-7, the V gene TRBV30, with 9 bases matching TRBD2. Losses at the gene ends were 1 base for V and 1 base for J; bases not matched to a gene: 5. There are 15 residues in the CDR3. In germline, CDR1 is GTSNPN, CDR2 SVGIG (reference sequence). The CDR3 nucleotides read TGTGCCTGGAGTGGGCCCAGCGGGAGGTCCTACGAGCAGTACTTC. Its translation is CAWSGPSGRSYEQYF.

In DNA form, the CDR3 reads TGTGCCAGCAGCGTGCAGGGGGCTGATGAGCAGTTCTTC. As protein: CASSVQGADEQFF. V gene TRBV9 combines with J gene TRBJ2-1; 8 bases line up with TRBD1. CDR3 length: 13 amino acids. CDR1 SGDLS and CDR2 YYNGEE come from the germline V gene. V lost 2 bases, J lost 8 bases, and 3 bases stayed unmatched. The full variable domain, with the rest looked up from reference TRBV9 and TRBJ2-1, is DSGVTQTPKHLITATGQRVTLRCSPRSGDLSVYWYQQSLDQGLQFLIQYYNGEERAKGNILERFSAQQFPDLHSELNLSSLELGDSALYFCASSVQGADEQFFGPGTRLTVL.

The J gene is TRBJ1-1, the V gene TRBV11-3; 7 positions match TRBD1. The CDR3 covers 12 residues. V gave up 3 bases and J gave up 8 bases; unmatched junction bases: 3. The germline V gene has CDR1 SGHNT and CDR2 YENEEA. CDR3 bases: TGTGCCAGCAGCTTTCGGACAGGAGAAGCTTTCTTT. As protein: CASSFRTGEAFF.

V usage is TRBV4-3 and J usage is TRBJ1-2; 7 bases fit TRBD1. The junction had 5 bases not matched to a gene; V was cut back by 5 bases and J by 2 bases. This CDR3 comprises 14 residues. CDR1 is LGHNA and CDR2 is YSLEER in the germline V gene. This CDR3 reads CASSYRQGNYGYTF. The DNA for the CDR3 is TGCGCCAGCAGCTACCGACAGGGAAACTATGGCTACACCTTC.

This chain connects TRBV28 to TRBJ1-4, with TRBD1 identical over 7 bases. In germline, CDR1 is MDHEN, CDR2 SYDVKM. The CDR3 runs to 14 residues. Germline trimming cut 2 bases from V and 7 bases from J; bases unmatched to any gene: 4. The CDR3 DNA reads TGTGCCAGCAGTTTAAAAGGGGGCTTTGAAAAACTGTTTTTT. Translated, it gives CASSLKGGFEKLFF.

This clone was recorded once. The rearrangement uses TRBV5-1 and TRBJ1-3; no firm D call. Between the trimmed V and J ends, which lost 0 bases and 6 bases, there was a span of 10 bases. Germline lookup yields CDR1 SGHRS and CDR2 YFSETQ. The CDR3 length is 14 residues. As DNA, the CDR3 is TGCGCCAGCAGCTTGGAAAACGGTGAAAACACCATATATTTT. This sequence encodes CASSLENGENTIYF.

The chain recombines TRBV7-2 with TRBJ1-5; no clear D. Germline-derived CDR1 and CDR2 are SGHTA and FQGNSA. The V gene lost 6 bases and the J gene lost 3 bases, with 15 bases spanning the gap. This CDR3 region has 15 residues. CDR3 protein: CASRKNVGTNQPQHF. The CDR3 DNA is TGTGCCAGCAGAAAAAATGTCGGTACCAATCAGCCCCAGCATTTT.

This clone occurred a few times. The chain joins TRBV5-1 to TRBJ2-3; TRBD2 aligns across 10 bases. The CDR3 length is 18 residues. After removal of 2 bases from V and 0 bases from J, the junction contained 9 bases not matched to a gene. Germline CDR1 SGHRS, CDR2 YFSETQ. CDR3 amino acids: CASSFRAGGVTSTDTQYF. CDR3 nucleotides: TGCGCCAGCAGCTTTAGAGCGGGAGGGGTTACTAGCACAGATACGCAGTATTTT.

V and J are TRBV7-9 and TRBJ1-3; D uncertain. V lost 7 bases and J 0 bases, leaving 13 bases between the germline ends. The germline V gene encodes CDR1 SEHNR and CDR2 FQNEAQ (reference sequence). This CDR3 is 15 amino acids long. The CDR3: CASTLVGSSGNTIYF. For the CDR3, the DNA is TGTGCCAGCACCCTAGTAGGGAGCTCTGGAAACACCATATATTTT.

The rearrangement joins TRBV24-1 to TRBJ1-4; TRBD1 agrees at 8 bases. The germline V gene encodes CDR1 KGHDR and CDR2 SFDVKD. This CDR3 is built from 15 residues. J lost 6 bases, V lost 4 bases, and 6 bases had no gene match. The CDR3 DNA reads TGTGCCACCAGTGACCCCAGGGGGCGCGATGAAAAACTGTTTTTT. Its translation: CATSDPRGRDEKLFF.

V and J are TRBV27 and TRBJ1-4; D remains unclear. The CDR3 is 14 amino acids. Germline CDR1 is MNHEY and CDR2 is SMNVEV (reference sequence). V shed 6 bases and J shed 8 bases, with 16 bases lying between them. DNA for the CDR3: TGTGCCAGCAGCTCTCACGGAGCGGGGGAAAAACTGTTTTTT. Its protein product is CASSSHGAGEKLFF.

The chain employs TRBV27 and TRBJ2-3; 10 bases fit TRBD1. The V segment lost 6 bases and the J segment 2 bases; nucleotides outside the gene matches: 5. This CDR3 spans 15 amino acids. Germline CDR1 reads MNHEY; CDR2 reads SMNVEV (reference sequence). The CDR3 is CASRKTGGDTDTQYF. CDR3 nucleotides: TGTGCCAGCAGAAAGACAGGGGGCGACACAGATACGCAGTATTTT.

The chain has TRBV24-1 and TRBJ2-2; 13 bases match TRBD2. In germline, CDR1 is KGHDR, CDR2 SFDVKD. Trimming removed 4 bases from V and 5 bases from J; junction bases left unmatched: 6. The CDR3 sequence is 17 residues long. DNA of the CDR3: TGTGCCACCAGTGAAACTAGCGGGAGGGGACGGACCGGGGAGCTGTTTTTT. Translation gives CATSETSGRGRTGELFF.

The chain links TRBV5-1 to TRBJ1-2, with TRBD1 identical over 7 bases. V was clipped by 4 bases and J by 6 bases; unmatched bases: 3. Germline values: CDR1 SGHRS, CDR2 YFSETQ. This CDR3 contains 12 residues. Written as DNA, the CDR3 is TGCGCCAGCAGCGCTCAGGGGGATGGCTACACCTTC. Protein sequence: CASSAQGDGYTF.

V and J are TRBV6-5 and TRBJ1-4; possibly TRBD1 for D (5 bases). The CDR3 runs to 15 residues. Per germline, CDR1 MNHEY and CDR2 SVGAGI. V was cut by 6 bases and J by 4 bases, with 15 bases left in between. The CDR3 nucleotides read TGTGCCAGCAGGACGGGAGGGGCCCTTAATGAAAAACTGTTTTTT. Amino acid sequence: CASRTGGALNEKLFF.

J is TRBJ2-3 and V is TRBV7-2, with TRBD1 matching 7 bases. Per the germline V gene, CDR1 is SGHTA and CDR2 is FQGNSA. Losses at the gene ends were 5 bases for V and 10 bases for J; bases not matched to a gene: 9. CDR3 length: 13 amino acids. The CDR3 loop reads CASSLSTGQPQYF. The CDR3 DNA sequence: TGTGCCAGCAGCCTATCAACGGGACAGCCGCAGTATTTT. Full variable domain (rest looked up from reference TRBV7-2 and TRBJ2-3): GAGVSQSPSNKVTEKGKDVELRCDPISGHTALYWYRQSLGQGLEFLIYFQGNSAPDKSGLPSDRFSAERTGGSVSTLTIQRTQQEDSAVYLCASSLSTGQPQYFGPGTRLTVL.

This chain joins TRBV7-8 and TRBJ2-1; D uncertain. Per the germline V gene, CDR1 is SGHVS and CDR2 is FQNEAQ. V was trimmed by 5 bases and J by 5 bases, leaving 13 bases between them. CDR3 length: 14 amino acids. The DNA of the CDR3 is TGTGCCAGCAGCAACCAGGCGAAGAACAATGAGCAGTTCTTC. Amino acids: CASSNQAKNNEQFF.

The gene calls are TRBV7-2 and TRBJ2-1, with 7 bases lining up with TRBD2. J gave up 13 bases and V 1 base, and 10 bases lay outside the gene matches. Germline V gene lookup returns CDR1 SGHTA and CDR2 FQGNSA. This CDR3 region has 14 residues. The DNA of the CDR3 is TGTGCCAGCAGCTTAGGATTTGGGAGGGAGGCCCAGTTCTTC. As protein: CASSLGFGREAQFF.

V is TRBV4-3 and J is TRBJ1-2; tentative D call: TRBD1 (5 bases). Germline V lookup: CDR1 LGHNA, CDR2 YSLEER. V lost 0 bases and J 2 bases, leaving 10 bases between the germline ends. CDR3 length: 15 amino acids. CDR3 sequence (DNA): TGCGCCAGCAGCCAAGATCCCACAGGAAACTATGGCTACACCTTC. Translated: CASSQDPTGNYGYTF.

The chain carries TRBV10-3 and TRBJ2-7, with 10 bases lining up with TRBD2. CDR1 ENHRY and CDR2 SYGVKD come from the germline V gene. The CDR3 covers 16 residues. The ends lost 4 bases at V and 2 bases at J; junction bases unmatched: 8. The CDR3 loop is CAISVSGTSAAYEQYF. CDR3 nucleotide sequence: TGTGCCATCAGTGTGTCCGGGACTAGCGCAGCCTACGAGCAGTACTTC.